The entry below describes one TCR beta chain. Its antigen is undetermined. Germline V gene sequence: CDR1 SGHDN, CDR2 FVKESK. CDR3 length equals 16 residues. Trimming removed 4 bases from V and 2 bases from J, with 18 bases in between. The sample belongs to a study of STAT3 mutations in large granular lymphocyte leukemia. Regarding the study as a whole: In T-cell large granular lymphocyte leukemia, about half of patients showed multiple immunodominant subclonotypes. After therapy, about 30% of the 18 patients switched clonotypes, all new clones STAT3 wild type. Treatment regimens differed across patients between samplings.

Some 38,000 productive templates were obtained per sample on average. This table comes from immunoSEQ multiplex PCR, and its TCRdb copy is limited to in-frame clones, with some not included. The sample carries 15,000 to 20,000 clones, just under 85% recorded once. The sequence was collected from a man aged 45-65 years with T-cell large granular lymphocyte leukemia. Some clones in this sample may be carry-over from other donors' samples. The source material was peripheral blood mononuclear cells. V usage is TRBV14 and J usage is TRBJ2-7, with D perhaps given as TRBD1 or TRBD2 (6 bases each). The CDR3 nucleotides read TGTGCCAGCAGCCCCCTGGGGGGCGCGGTTGCCTACGAGCAGTACTTC. Its protein product is CASSPLGGAVAYEQYF.